This TCR beta chain is drawn from a study of cytomegalovirus exposure and HLA in healthy donors. As for the study in general: Earlier findings included roughly 120 million unique TCR beta sequences obtained from 150 million to 200 million T cells.

PCR involved 60 Vbeta and 13 Jbeta primers. Sequenced by immunoSEQ multiplex PCR; TCRdb stores in-frame clones only, minus some. The data contain roughly 180,000 clones, roughly 82% of them singletons. CDR1 and CDR2 from the germline V gene are MNHEY and SMNVEV (reference sequence). Germline trimming cut 3 bases from V and 5 bases from J; bases unmatched to any gene: 4. CDR3 length: 13 residues. The count of this clone is one. The antigen is undetermined. Study outcomes and limitations: DRB1 showed the most TCR associations and HLA-C the fewest in a later analysis, as rates varied by HLA locus. Sequencing likely caused a cluster of highly shared sequence variants.

This clonotype originated in a man between 40 and 49 years old in good health and CMV-seronegative. The source material was PBMCs. V is TRBV27 and J is TRBJ2-7; 7 bases match TRBD1. The CDR3 nucleotides are TGTGCCAGCAGTTTCAGGGGGATCGACGAGCAGTACTTC. Its translation is CASSFRGIDEQYF.